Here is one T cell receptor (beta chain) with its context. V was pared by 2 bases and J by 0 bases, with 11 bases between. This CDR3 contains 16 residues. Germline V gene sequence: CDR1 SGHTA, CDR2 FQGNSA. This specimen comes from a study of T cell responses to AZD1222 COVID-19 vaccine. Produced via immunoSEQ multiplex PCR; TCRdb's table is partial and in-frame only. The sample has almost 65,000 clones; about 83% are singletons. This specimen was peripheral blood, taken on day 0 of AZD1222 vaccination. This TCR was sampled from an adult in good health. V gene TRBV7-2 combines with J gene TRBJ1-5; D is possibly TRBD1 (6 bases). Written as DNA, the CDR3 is TGTGCCAGCAGCTTAACAGGGACCTATAGCAATCAGCCCCAGCATTTT. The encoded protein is CASSLTGTYSNQPQHF.